This T cell receptor (beta chain) comes out of a study of shared clonotypes between healthy human individuals. Findings and caveats of the study: An anticipated effect of sequencing depth on clonotype sharing among donors was recognized.

The germline V and J ends were trimmed by 4 bases and 5 bases, with 14 bases remaining between them. Germline V gene lookup returns CDR1 SEHNR and CDR2 FQNEAQ (reference sequence). CDR3 length: 14 residues. Comment on this clone: What it binds is unknown.

Original analysis: From ImmunoSEQ came sequences covering only the junction and carrying no quality scores, so filtering differed. Method: immunoSEQ multiplex PCR; TCRdb's copy keeps in-frame clones and lacks some. The DNA was the basis for D and trimming; V, J and clone size are from that table. The sample contains about 2 million clones, about 95% of which appear only once. CD45RO-negative, CCR7-positively selected cells formed the naive CD8 fraction, excluding terminally differentiated effector memory CD45RA+ cells. The TCR originated in a man between 18 and 29 years old in good health. The chain joins TRBV7-9 to TRBJ1-2; no reliable D call. Sequencing input: naive CD8+ T cells sorted from blood. CDR3 in amino acids: CASSSLGIGYGYTF. The DNA of the CDR3 is TGTGCCAGCAGCTCCCTGGGAATTGGGTATGGCTACACCTTC.